The sequence of this TCR beta chain was determined in a study of T cell responses to AZD1222 COVID-19 vaccine. Points from the study as a whole: None of the repertoires were sampled until the peak T cell response had passed. Spike-wide vaccine-associated CD4 TCRs dominated at 160-218 and 743-854. At baseline, just 5 or 6 AZD1222 recipients tested seropositive.

About this clone: The antigen remains unidentified.

TCRdb's table, derived via immunoSEQ multiplex PCR, lists solely in-frame clones and lacks some. The profile shows about 76,000 clones, roughly 90% of them singletons. The V and J ends lost 6 bases and 0 bases, in that order; junction bases with no gene match: 19. Germline V gene sequence: CDR1 LNHDA, CDR2 SQIVND (reference sequence). The CDR3 consists of 19 residues. This clonotype was sampled from an adult in good health. Sequencing used peripheral blood, obtained on day 0 of AZD1222 vaccination. V is TRBV19 and J is TRBJ2-7; TRBD2 agrees at 8 bases. For the CDR3, the DNA is TGTGCCAGTAGCGACCTCCTAACGCCGGGCGGGAGGATCTCCTACGAGCAGTACTTC. It yields the protein CASSDLLTPGGRISYEQYF.